A selection of T cell receptor beta chains follows, all from one sample in a study of OX40 agonist ivuxolimab in advanced cancers. Assay used: immunoSEQ multiplex PCR; TCRdb lists only in-frame clones, some missing. The sample has fewer than 80,000 clones; 70% to 85% are singletons. This material consisted of CD4+ or CD8+ T cells sorted from blood, taken in a trial of the OX40 agonist ivuxolimab. These TCRs come from an adult with an advanced solid tumor such as melanoma, head and neck, liver or kidney cancer. Each CDR3 is given without its conserved first and last residue. The order of the fields is J gene, D gene, V gene, CDR3 protein. A D gene is named only where the DNA matches it firmly.

TRBJ2-5,.,TRBV5-8,ASNKRAQETQY
TRBJ2-1,TRBD1,TRBV4-2,ASTRGPLSYNEQF
TRBJ1-2,.,TRBV29-1,SAPLPGHSNYGYT
TRBJ2-5,.,TRBV5-1,ASSLEGGETQY
TRBJ2-1,.,TRBV19,ASSLQDYNEQF
TRBJ1-5,.,TRBV11-1,ASSTSNQPQH
TRBJ1-6,.,TRBV5-1,ASSSGGVSSSPLH
.,.,TRBV14,ASSLGRGLSYEQY
TRBJ2-1,.,TRBV7-2,ASSFDLSYNEQF
TRBJ2-2,.,TRBV9,ASSVGFSGLNTGELF
TRBJ2-7,.,TRBV5-1,ASSLSTGNTYEQY
TRBJ2-5,.,TRBV5-1,ATARALFETQY
TRBJ1-3,.,TRBV5-1,ASSFGSSTGNTIY
TRBJ1-1,TRBD1,TRBV7-3,ASSLTSRGRESEAF
TRBJ2-1,.,TRBV6-1,ASSEPTGNEQF
TRBJ1-2,.,TRBV5-4,ASSLATGSGYGYT
TRBJ1-3,.,TRBV9,ASSTQIPGNTIY
TRBJ2-3,TRBD2,TRBV5-4,ASSLRSSGTSTDTQY
TRBJ2-1,TRBD2,TRBV7-2,ASSFGLAGEQF
TRBJ2-3,.,TRBV27,ASSFYRDITDTQY
TRBJ1-5,.,TRBV2,ASNYNRDPNQPQH
TRBJ2-3,TRBD2,TRBV4-3,ASSQRSGGKADTQY
TRBJ1-2,.,TRBV10-3,AISEVYGYT
TRBJ2-1,.,TRBV6-1,ASMAAVSYNEQF
TRBJ1-1,.,TRBV6-5,ASRIQGISTEAF
TRBJ1-4,TRBD1,TRBV10-2,ASSWTGGTEKLF
TRBJ1-2,.,TRBV7-9,ASSLAEGPNYGYT
TRBJ1-5,.,TRBV6-5,ASSLNHSFNQPQH
TRBJ2-6,.,TRBV5-1,ASSRTIVSGANVLT
TRBJ2-7,.,TRBV10-3,AISESGAGAMREQY
TRBJ1-3,.,TRBV4-3,ASSQEGKSGNTIY
TRBJ1-4,.,TRBV19,ASSTNHGRGNEKLF
TRBJ2-7,.,TRBV5-4,ASSFDSSPLYEQY
TRBJ2-5,.,TRBV5-1,ASSLNREETQY
TRBJ2-3,TRBD2,TRBV4-1,ASSLGLAGTSTDTQY
TRBJ1-4,.,TRBV11-2,ASSLGDTSNEKLF
TRBJ1-2,TRBD1,TRBV5-1,ASSLGQGNYGYT
TRBJ1-6,.,TRBV20-1,SARDRGPLH
TRBJ1-3,.,TRBV7-9,ASSGVPSGNTIY
TRBJ2-5,TRBD2,TRBV14,ASSLSAGRTQY
TRBJ1-1,.,TRBV2,ASSVPSGGTEAF
TRBJ1-6,.,TRBV5-1,ASSLSTEGSSPLH
TRBJ1-1,.,TRBV7-9,ASSLTVNTEAF
TRBJ2-7,.,TRBV11-3,ASSLSMRDEQY
TRBJ1-2,.,TRBV6-1,ASGGLGYT
TRBJ1-2,.,TRBV7-2,ASSLGSRYGYT
TRBJ1-3,.,TRBV19,ASRDYSGNTIY
TRBJ1-6,.,TRBV7-2,ASSFIQVSLSPLH
TRBJ2-3,.,TRBV18,ASSPGRIDTQY
TRBJ1-1,.,TRBV5-1,ASSLTTIENTEAF
TRBJ2-6,TRBD1,TRBV27,ASSQSAGGAGANVLT
TRBJ2-3,.,TRBV27,ASSLLASTDTQY
TRBJ1-1,.,TRBV14,ASSQDLDGTEAF
TRBJ1-1,TRBD1,TRBV5-1,ASSGGQGSTEAF
TRBJ1-4,.,TRBV11-2,ASSSLTRQGKLF
TRBJ2-1,.,TRBV18,ASSPPQSSYNEQF
TRBJ1-2,TRBD1,TRBV27,ASRMFQGEGYT
TRBJ1-5,.,TRBV2,ASSDGAVYNQPQH
TRBJ1-5,TRBD1,TRBV5-8,ASSLHRGGNQPQH
TRBJ1-6,TRBD1,TRBV6-5,ASSGQVGSPLH